What follows are 22 T cell receptor beta chains derived from one specimen sequenced in a study of CXCR3-negative and CXCR3-positive naive CD8 T cells. UMI-tagged TRB cDNA libraries were built via 5' RACE. No DNA is given; TCRdb re-called the 5' RACE reads and lists each CDR3 protein once. Recorded for this sample: about 50,000 distinct CDR3 sequences. Sequenced material: naive CXCR3- CD8+ T cells from blood. The subset here: CD45RO-CCR7+CD27+CD95- naive CD8+ T cells lacking CXCR3 (TNR3-). The receptors come from a human donor in good health. Some clones in this sample may be carry-over from other donors' samples.

The chain is built from TRBV12-3 or TRBV12-4 and TRBJ2-1; lacking DNA, the TRBD2 call made by TCRdb goes unchecked. This CDR3 has 17 residues. The CDR3 reads CASSPTLAGGPSNEQFF.

The chain couples TRBV29-1 to TRBJ2-2. This CDR3 comprises 13 residues. Germline V gene data show CDR1 as SQVTM and CDR2 as ANQGSEA. This CDR3 reads CSVDDRNTGELFF.

This rearrangement joins TRBV29-1 to TRBJ2-7; TCRdb picks TRBD2, but there is no DNA to check that call. Germline assignment: CDR1 SQVTM and CDR2 ANQGSEA. The CDR3 is 16 residues long. The CDR3 spells CSVAGTSGYEGYEQYF.

CDR3 protein: CSASRDSGLEQYF. This chain links TRBV20-1 with TRBJ2-7; TCRdb outputs TRBD2, but without DNA this stays unchecked. Germline CDR1 and CDR2: DFQATT and SNEGSKA (reference sequence). CDR3 length: 13 amino acids.

The CDR3 here is CASSPRGTQYNEQFF. The chain couples TRBV18 to TRBJ2-1. Per germline, CDR1 KGHSH and CDR2 LQKENI. The CDR3 is 15 residues long.

The chain combines TRBV15 with TRBJ2-5; TCRdb's D call of TRBD2 is untestable without DNA. In germline, CDR1 is LNHNV, CDR2 YYDKDF (reference sequence). The CDR3 is 15 residues long. CDR3 residues: CATSRVAGNQETQYF. The full variable domain, with the rest looked up from reference TRBV15 and TRBJ2-5, is DAMVIQNPRYQVTQFGKPVTLSCSQTLNHNVMYWYQQKSSQAPKLLFHYYDKDFNNEADTPDNFQSRRPNTSFCFLDIRSPGLGDTAMYLCATSRVAGNQETQYFGPGTRLLVL.

The genes are TRBV6-4 and TRBJ2-2. The CDR3 sequence is 13 residues long. Looked up from germline, CDR1 is MRHNA and CDR2 is SNTAGT. The CDR3 is CASSDSYTGELFF.

The chain employs TRBV29-1 and TRBJ2-2; TCRdb outputs TRBD2, but without DNA this stays unchecked. Germline V CDR1 and CDR2: SQVTM, ANQGSEA. The CDR3 is 16 residues long. The chain's CDR3 is CSVESLAGGQNGELFF.

The chain uses TRBV14 and TRBJ2-1; the TCRdb call, TRBD2, lacks DNA for checking. CDR1 is SGHDN and CDR2 is FVKESK in the germline V gene. There are 13 residues in the CDR3. CDR3 sequence: CASSPTSSYEQFF.

The CDR3 sequence: CASSLGSEETQYF. This sequence joins TRBV7-9 and TRBJ2-5. The CDR3 loop spans 13 amino acids. Germline loops: CDR1 SEHNR, CDR2 FQNEAQ (reference sequence).

J is TRBJ1-1 and V is TRBV7-9; there is no DNA to check the TCRdb D call of TRBD1. CDR3 length equals 14 residues. Germline-derived CDR1 and CDR2 are SEHNR and FQNEAQ (reference sequence). The CDR3 sequence is CASRNTGDPLYAFF.

The chain couples TRBV28 to TRBJ1-6. Germline CDR1 reads MDHEN; CDR2 reads SYDVKM. The length of the CDR3 is 14 residues. CDR3 region: CASRVLDYNSPLHF.

CDR3 loop: CSALTGLYEQYF. V and J are TRBV29-1 and TRBJ2-7. The V gene's germline CDR1 is SQVTM and CDR2 ANQGSEA. The CDR3 length is 12 residues.

The chain carries TRBV14 and TRBJ2-7; no DNA is available, so the TRBD1 call from TCRdb remains unchecked. Germline V lookup: CDR1 SGHDN, CDR2 FVKESK. The CDR3 contains 19 residues. The CDR3 sequence is CASSQKIKMPTGGSYEQYF.

CDR3 sequence: CASSQDGRSEQFF. V usage is TRBV4-3 and J usage is TRBJ2-1; TCRdb outputs TRBD1, but without DNA this stays unchecked. Per germline, CDR1 LGHNA and CDR2 YSLEER. The CDR3 consists of 13 residues.

This rearrangement joins TRBV6-2 or TRBV6-3 to TRBJ1-2; TCRdb gives TRBD1 as the D gene, but with no DNA this cannot be confirmed. CDR3 length: 17 residues. The germline gives CDR1 MNHEY, CDR2 SVGEGT. CDR3 protein: CASSYDPTARDDGGYTF.

V gene TRBV27 combines with J gene TRBJ2-5; TCRdb proposes TRBD1, but this gene call is untestable without DNA. Looked up from germline, CDR1 is MNHEY and CDR2 is SMNVEV (reference sequence). The CDR3 spans 16 residues. This CDR3 is CASSPKGRVIVETQYF.

The rearrangement joins TRBV25-1 to TRBJ2-7; TCRdb's D call of TRBD1 is untestable without DNA. This CDR3 contains 14 residues. Germline V CDR1 and CDR2: MGHDK, SYGVNS. CDR3 sequence reads: CASSNDRPYYEQYF.

CDR3 region: CASSSIQDRDNEQFF. This sequence joins TRBV7-3 and TRBJ2-5. Germline V CDR1 and CDR2: SGHTA, FQGTGA. This CDR3 has 15 amino acids.

The rearrangement joins TRBV10-3 to TRBJ2-7. CDR3 size: 15 residues. The V gene's germline CDR1 is ENHRY and CDR2 SYGVKD. The CDR3 reads CAISELGKSTYEQYF.

The rearrangement uses TRBV7-8 and TRBJ2-7. The length of the CDR3 is 14 residues. Germline lookup yields CDR1 SGHVS and CDR2 FQNEAQ. The CDR3 spells CASSQEYRDYEQYF.

This sequence joins TRBV27 and TRBJ2-1; the TCRdb D gene call, TRBD1, has no DNA to confirm it. Germline values: CDR1 MNHEY, CDR2 SMNVEV (reference sequence). The length of the CDR3 is 16 residues. CDR3 sequence: CASSPTTGLLYNEQFF.